This TCR beta chain came from a study of STAT5B mutations in CD4+ large granular lymphocyte leukemia (dated by TCRdb to between 2021 and 2023). About the investigation overall: Among healthy controls, the CDR3 'QG' motif was associated with a particular HLA allele. TCRbeta repertoires of CD4+ T-cell large granular lymphocyte leukemia patients were compared with those of healthy blood donors. Flow cytometry on FACSCanto II or FACSVerse showed that the purified fractions were more than 95% pure among lymphocytes.

The immunoSEQ assay at survey resolution was applied to genomic DNA for sequencing of TCRbeta rearrangements. Processing in the source paper ran as follows. In the TCR sequencing data, the smallest productive clonotype frequency that could be detected was 2.59 x 10-5. Only productive TCRbeta rearrangements, meaning sequences that were complete and in-frame, were kept for the analyses. Simpson clonality, calculated in the immunoSEQ Analyzer version 3.0, was used as the measure of sample clonality. Clones were binned by frequency as very rare, small, medium, large (1-20%) or hyperexpanded (>20%). Generation probabilities were estimated with OLGA 1.2.3, V-gene circos plots were generated with VDJtools, specificities were searched for in VDJdb, and CDR3 motifs were identified with GLIPH. What TCRdb holds here is the immuneACCESS table cut down to in-frame rearrangements. Part of the clones is not present; checked against another copy, under half of the missing clones reflect an unresolved V gene, and the others are unexplained. The V and J calls and clone size are taken from that table; D and trimming were inferred from the DNA. In all, the sample holds about 32,000 clones, and nearly 80% of those were seen once. Of the sample, about 2.5% is held by the ten largest clones.

Beyond this particular receptor, the publication reports: Enrichment of TRBV06-family usage was observed among the top patient clones (8/27) relative to healthy controls (2/35). Data were not HLA-matched; higher clonality in CD4+ versus CD8+ T-LGLL could reflect the relatively small sample size. CD4-sorted patient repertoires appeared more clonal than healthy CD4+ repertoires, and this difference persisted after removing the putative leukemic clones. Main leukemic clonotypes were private to each patient, although under 30% appeared at low frequency in other patients' non-leukemic repertoires.

CDR3 length: 15 amino acids, cysteine to phenylalanine. Of all the DNA, just the CDR3 is kept, 45 bases in frame from base 1. Based on the germline V gene, the CDR1 and CDR2 sequences are LGHNT and FRNRAP. The junction carries 16 bases between V and J, which are trimmed by 6 bases and 5 bases respectively. Buffy coats from roughly 40 blood donors, supplied by the Finnish Red Cross blood service, were used as healthy controls. All TCR-sequenced material derived from peripheral blood: patient blood samples and healthy donor buffy coats. Ficoll-Hypaque gradient centrifugation was used to isolate peripheral blood mononuclear cells. Magnetic purification was used to isolate CD4+ cells from the buffy coats of the healthy controls. The Gentra Puregene Cell and Tissue kit was used for genomic DNA extraction, and quantification was performed on a Qubit 2.0 fluorometer. Turning to this clone: No cognate antigen has been identified for it. No base qualities exist here, and no much larger clone lies one base off it.

The chain employs TRBV12-5 and TRBJ2-2; the best D guess is TRBD1, with 6 bases matching. Material for sequencing was CD4+ T cells from blood buffy coats. The origin of this receptor is a human donor in good health. The CDR3 is CASGPGTLLTGELFF. The DNA sequence is TGTGCTAGTGGCCCGGGGACACTTCTTACCGGGGAGCTGTTTTTT.